This T cell receptor (beta chain) was sequenced in a study of spatial heterogeneity in lung cancer. About the research overall: More than eight raw reads, on average, carried each unique TCR and UMI combination.

Germline V CDR1 and CDR2: SGHNT, YENEEA. This CDR3 is 12 amino acids long. The germline V and J ends were trimmed by 8 bases and 5 bases, with 11 bases remaining between them. Each CDR3 protein gets one entry after TCRdb re-called the 5' RACE reads with MiXCR. The sample holds over 75,000 distinct CDR3 sequences, approximately 20% seen once. This clonotype was picked up many times. The time point is: sample taken at primary tumor resection. Unsorted whole RNA of tumor, nontumor lung or frozen PBMC was sequenced. This material consisted of PBMCs, taken at surgery. The sequence derives from a male donor with early-stage non-small cell lung cancer. This chain connects TRBV11-3 to TRBJ2-3; TRBD1 is a possible D gene (5 bases). The CDR3 coding sequence is TGTGCCAGCGGAAAAGGGGTAGATACGCAGTATTTT. Its translation: CASGKGVDTQYF.